This TCR beta chain was found in a study of blood T cell repertoires in COVID-19. Membership in each cohort depended on participant-reported clinical history. The data were produced by immunoSEQ multiplex PCR, yet TCRdb's version contains in-frame clones alone and is incomplete. The sample lists about 400,000 clones; roughly 86% were seen once. Germline assignment: CDR1 LNHDA and CDR2 SQIVND (reference sequence). The trim removed 4 bases at V and 10 bases at J, leaving 11 bases unmatched. This CDR3 region has 15 residues. This clone was found once. The chain carries TRBV19 and TRBJ2-2; 8 bases match TRBD1. This clonotype originated in a woman aged 35 to 49 with acute COVID-19. The sample was PBMCs or T cells enriched from blood (not recorded which). CDR3 bases: TGTGCCAGTAGTACCAAGACAGGGGCCCTCCTGGAGCTGTTTTTT. This codes for CASSTKTGALLELFF.